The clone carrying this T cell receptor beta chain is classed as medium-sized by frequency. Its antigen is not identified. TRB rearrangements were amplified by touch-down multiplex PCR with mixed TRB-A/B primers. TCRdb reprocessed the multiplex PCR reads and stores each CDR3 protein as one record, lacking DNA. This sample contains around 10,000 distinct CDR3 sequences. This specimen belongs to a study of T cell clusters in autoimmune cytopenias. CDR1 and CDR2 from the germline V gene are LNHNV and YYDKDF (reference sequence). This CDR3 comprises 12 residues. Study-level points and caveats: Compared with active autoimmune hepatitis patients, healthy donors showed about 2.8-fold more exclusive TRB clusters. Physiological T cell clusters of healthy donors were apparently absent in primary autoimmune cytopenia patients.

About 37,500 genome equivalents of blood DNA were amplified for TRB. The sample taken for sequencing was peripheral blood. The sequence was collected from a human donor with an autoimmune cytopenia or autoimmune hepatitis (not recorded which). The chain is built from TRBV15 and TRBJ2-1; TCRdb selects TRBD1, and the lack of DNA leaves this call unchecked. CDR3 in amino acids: CATRSRDNEQFF.